This T cell receptor (beta chain) stems from a study of T cells in Graves' hyperthyroidism and ophthalmopathy. Using RNA transcripts as the source, TCR beta CDR3 regions were amplified. The HTBI primer set was used in a first-round RT-PCR of the TCR CDR3. TCRdb passed the multiplex PCR reads through MiXCR, listing each CDR3 protein once. Here the sample spans about 560,000 distinct CDR3 sequences, under 60% being singletons. Of note for this clonotype: A junction end diverges from the germline sequence, so it may reflect a read error.

This CDR3 contains 15 residues. Germline V gene sequence: CDR1 SEHNR, CDR2 FQNEAQ (reference sequence). The clonotype originates from a woman aged 18-29 years with Graves' hyperthyroidism. What was sequenced was peripheral blood or thyroid tissue (not recorded which). The V call is TRBV7-9, the J call TRBJ1-5; 7 bases agree with TRBD1. DNA for the CDR3: TGTGCCAGCAGTTTAGGGACAGCCACAAATCAGCCCCAGCATTTT. This encodes CASSLGTATNQPQHF.